This T cell receptor beta chain was captured in a study of CD8+ T cells in alopecia areata. Germline V gives CDR1 SEHNR, CDR2 FQNEAQ (reference sequence). The CDR3 totals 15 residues. V was trimmed by 2 bases and J by 8 bases, leaving 16 bases between them. Reverse transcribed after extraction, RNA yielded cDNA as the sequencing template. TCRdb's copy holds only in-frame clones and misses some; the assay was immunoSEQ multiplex PCR. This table holds around 35,000 clones, less than 70% found once. J is TRBJ2-1 and V is TRBV7-9; D might be TRBD2 (5 bases). The sample was NKG2D-high CD8+ T cells sorted from blood. This sequence was found in a human donor with alopecia areata. CDR3 region: CASSLNPSGVDEQFF. CDR3 bases: TGTGCCAGCAGCTTAAACCCCAGCGGTGTCGATGAGCAGTTCTTC.